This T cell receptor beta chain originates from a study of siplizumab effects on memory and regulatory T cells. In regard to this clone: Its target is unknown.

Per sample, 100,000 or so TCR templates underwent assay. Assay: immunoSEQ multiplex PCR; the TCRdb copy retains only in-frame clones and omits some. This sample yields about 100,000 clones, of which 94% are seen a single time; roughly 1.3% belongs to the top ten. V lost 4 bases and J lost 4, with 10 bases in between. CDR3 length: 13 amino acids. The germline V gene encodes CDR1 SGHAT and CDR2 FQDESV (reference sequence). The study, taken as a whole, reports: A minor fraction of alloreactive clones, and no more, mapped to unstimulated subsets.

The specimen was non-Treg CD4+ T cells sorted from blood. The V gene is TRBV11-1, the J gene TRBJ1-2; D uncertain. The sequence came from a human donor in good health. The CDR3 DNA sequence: TGTGCCAGCAGCTCCCGGACGGTCTATGGCTACACCTTC. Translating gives CASSSRTVYGYTF.